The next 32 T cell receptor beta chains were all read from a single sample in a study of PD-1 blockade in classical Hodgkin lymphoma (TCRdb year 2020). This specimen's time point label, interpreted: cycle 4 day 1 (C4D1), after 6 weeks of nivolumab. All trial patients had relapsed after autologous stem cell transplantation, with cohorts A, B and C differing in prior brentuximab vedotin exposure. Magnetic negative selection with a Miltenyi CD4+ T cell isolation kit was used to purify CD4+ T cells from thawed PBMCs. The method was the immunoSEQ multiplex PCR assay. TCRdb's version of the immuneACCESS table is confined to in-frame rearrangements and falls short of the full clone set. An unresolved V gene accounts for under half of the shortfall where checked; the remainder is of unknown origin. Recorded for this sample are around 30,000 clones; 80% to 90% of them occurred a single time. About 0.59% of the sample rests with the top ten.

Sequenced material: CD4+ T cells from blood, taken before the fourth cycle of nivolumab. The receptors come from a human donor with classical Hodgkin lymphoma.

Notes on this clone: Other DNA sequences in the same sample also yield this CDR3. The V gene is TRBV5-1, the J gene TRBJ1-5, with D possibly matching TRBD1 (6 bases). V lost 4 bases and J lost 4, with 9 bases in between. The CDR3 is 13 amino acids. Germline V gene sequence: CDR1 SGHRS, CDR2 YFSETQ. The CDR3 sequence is CASSPGDNQPQHF. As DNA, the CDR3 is TGCGCCAGCAGCCCAGGGGATAATCAGCCCCAGCATTTT.

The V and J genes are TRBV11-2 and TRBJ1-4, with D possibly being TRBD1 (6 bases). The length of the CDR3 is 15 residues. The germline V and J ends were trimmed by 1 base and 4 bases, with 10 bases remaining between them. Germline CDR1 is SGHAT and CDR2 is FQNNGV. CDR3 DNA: TGTGCCAGCAGCTTAGGGACAGTCTTTAATGAAAAACTGTTTTTT. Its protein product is CASSLGTVFNEKLFF.

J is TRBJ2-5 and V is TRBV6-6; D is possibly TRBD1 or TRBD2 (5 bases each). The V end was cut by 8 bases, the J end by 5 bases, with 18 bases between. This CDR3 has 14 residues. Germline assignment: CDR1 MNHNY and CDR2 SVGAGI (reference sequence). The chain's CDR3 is CASGRDPAGETQYF. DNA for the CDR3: TGTGCCAGCGGACGGGACCCGGCGGGCGAGACCCAGTACTTC.

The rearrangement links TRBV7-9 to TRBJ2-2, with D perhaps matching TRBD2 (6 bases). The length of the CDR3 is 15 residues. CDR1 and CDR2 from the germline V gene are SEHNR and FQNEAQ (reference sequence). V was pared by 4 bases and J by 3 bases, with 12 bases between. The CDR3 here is CASSSPRGDTGELFF. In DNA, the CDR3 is TGTGCCAGCAGCTCCCCCCGCGGGGACACCGGGGAGCTGTTTTTT.

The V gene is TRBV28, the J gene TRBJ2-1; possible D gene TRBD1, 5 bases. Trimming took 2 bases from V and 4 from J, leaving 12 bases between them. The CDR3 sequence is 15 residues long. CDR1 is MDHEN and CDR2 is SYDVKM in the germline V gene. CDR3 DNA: TGTGCCAGCAGTTTAGGGGCAGCGCGATACAATGAGCAGTTCTTC. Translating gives CASSLGAARYNEQFF.

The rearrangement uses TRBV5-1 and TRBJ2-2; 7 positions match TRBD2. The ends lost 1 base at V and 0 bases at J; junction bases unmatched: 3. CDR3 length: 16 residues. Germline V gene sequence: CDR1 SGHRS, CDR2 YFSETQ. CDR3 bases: TGCGCCAGCAGCTTGTCAGCGGGGTCGAACACCGGGGAGCTGTTTTTT. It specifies CASSLSAGSNTGELFF.

The CDR3 region is CASSLAGANGYTF. DNA for the CDR3: TGCGCCAGCAGCTTGGCAGGGGCTAATGGCTACACCTTC. This sequence joins TRBV5-1 and TRBJ1-2, with a possible D match to TRBD1 (6 bases). Germline CDR1 and CDR2: SGHRS and YFSETQ. CDR3 length: 13 amino acids. V was shortened by 0 bases and J by 6 bases, with 9 bases between the two germline ends.

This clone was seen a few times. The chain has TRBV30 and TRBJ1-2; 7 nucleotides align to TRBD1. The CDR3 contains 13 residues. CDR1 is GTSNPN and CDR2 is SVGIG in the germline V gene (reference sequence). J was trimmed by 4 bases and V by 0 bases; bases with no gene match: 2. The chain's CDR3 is CAWSVSGGYGYTF. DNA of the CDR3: TGTGCCTGGAGTGTTTCAGGGGGCTATGGCTACACCTTC.

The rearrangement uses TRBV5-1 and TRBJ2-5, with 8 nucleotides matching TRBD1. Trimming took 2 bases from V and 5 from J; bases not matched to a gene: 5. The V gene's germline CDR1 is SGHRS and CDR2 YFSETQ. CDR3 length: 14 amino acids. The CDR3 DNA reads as TGCGCCAGCAGCTTACAGGGGGTCGGGGAGACCCAGTACTTC. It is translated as CASSLQGVGETQYF. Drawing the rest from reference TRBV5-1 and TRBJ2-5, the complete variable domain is KAGVTQTPRYLIKTRGQQVTLSCSPISGHRSVSWYQQTPGQGLQFLFEYFSETQRNKGNFPGRFSGRQFSNSRSEMNVSTLELGDSALYLCASSLQGVGETQYFGPGTRLLVL.

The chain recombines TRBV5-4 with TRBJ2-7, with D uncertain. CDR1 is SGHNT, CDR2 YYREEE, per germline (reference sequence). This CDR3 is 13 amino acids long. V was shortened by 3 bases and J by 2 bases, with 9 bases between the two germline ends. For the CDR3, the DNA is TGTGCCAGCAGCTCGAGATCCACCTACGAGCAGTACTTC. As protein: CASSSRSTYEQYF.

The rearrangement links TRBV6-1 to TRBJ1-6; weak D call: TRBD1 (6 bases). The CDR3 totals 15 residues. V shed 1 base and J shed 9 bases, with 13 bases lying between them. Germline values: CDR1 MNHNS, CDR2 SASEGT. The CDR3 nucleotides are TGTGCCAGCAGTGAAGACGGGGGCGCGGGTTCACCCCTCCACTTT. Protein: CASSEDGGAGSPLHF.

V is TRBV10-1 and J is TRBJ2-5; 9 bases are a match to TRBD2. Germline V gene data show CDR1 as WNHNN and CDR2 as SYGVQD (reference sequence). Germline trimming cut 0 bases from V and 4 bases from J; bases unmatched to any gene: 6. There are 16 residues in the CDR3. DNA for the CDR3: TGCGCCAGCAGTGAGTCTTGGACTAGCGACGGAGAGACCCAGTACTTC. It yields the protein CASSESWTSDGETQYF.

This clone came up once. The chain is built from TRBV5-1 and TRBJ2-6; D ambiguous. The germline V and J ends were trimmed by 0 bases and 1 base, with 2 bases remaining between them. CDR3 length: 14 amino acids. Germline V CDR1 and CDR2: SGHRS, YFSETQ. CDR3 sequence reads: CASSLESGANVLTF. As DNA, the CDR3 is TGCGCCAGCAGCTTGGAATCTGGGGCCAACGTCCTGACTTTC. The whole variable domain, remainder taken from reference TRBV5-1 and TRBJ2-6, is KAGVTQTPRYLIKTRGQQVTLSCSPISGHRSVSWYQQTPGQGLQFLFEYFSETQRNKGNFPGRFSGRQFSNSRSEMNVSTLELGDSALYLCASSLESGANVLTFGAGSRLTVL.

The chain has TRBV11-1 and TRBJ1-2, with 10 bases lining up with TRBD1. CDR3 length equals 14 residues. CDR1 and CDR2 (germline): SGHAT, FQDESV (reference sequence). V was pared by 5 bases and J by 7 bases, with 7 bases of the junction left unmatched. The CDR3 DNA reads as TGTGCCAGCAGCCTTATAGGACAGGGGGGTGGCTACACCTTC. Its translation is CASSLIGQGGGYTF. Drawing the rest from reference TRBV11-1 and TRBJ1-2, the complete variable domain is EAEVAQSPRYKITEKSQAVAFWCDPISGHATLYWYRQILGQGPELLVQFQDESVVDDSQLPKDRFSAERLKGVDSTLKIQPAELGDSAMYLCASSLIGQGGGYTFGSGTRLTVV.

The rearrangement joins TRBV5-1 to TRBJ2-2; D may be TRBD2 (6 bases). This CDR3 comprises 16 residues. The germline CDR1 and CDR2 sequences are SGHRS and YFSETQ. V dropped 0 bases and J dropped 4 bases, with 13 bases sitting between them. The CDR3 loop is CASSLGLARATGELFF. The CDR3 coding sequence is TGCGCCAGCAGCTTGGGGCTAGCGCGGGCCACCGGGGAGCTGTTTTTT.

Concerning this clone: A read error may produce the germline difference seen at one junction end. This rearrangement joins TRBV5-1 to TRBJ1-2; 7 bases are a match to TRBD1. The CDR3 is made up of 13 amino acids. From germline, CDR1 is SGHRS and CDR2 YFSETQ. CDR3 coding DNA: TGCGCCAGCAGCTTGGGGGTGACAGGGCCCGGGGCCTTC. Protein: CASSLGVTGPGAF.

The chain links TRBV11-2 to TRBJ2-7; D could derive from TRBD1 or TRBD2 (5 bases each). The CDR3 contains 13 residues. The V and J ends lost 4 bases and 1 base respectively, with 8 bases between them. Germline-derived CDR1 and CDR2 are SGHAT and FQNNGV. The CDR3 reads CASSWDRSYEQYF. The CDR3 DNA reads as TGTGCCAGCAGCTGGGACCGGTCCTACGAGCAGTACTTC.

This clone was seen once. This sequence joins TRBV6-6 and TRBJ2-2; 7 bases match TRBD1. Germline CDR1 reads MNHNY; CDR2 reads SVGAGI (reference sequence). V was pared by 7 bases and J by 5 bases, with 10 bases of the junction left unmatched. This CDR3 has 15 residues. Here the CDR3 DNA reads TGTGCCAGCATTCCTCGACAGGGAGAGACCGGGGAGCTGTTTTTT. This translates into CASIPRQGETGELFF.

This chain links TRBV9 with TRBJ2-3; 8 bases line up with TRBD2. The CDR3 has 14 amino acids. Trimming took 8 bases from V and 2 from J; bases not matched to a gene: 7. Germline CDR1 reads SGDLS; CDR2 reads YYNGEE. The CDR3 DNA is TGTGCCAGTGGTCTAGCGGGCCCCACAGATACGCAGTATTTT. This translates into CASGLAGPTDTQYF.

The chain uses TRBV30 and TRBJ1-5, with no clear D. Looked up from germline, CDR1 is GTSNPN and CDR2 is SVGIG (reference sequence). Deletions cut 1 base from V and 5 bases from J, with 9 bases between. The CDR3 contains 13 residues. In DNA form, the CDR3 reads TGTGCCTGGAGTGCGGGCGGCGATCAGCCCCAGCATTTT. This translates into CAWSAGGDQPQHF.

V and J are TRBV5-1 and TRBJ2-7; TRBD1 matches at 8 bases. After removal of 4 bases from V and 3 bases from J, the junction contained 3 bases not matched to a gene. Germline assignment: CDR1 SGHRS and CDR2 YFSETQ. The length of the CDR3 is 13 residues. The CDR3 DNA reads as TGCGCCAGCAGCCCCACAGGGGGCTACGAGCAGTACTTC. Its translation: CASSPTGGYEQYF.

In DNA form, the CDR3 reads TGCGCCAGCAGCACCTCCCCGGGGAGCCAAGAGACCCAGTACTTC. Its translation: CASSTSPGSQETQYF. This sequence joins TRBV5-1 and TRBJ2-5; TRBD2 might be the D (5 bases). Germline lookup yields CDR1 SGHRS and CDR2 YFSETQ. The CDR3 is 15 amino acids. Trimming removed 4 bases from V and 1 base from J, with 14 bases in between.

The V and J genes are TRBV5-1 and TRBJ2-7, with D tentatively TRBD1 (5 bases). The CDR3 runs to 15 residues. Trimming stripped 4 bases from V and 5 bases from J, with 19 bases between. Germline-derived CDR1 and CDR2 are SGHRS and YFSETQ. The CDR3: CASSTQGGPGNEQYF. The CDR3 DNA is TGCGCCAGCAGCACCCAGGGCGGACCTGGTAACGAGCAGTACTTC.

DNA of the CDR3: TGTGCCAGCAGCTTCGCAGGAGATCAGCCCCAGCATTTT. Residues: CASSFAGDQPQHF. J is TRBJ1-5 and V is TRBV7-9; D remains ambiguous. CDR1 SEHNR and CDR2 FQNEAQ come from the germline V gene (reference sequence). CDR3 length: 13 residues. Trimming took off 3 bases at V and 5 bases at J, with 8 bases between the two ends.

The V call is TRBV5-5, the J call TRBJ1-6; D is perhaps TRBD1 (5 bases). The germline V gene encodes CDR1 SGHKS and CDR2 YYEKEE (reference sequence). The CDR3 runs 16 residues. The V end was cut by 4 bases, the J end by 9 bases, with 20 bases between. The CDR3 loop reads CASSKQEGPAASPLHF. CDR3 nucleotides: TGTGCCAGCAGCAAGCAGGAGGGGCCCGCTGCTTCACCCCTCCACTTT. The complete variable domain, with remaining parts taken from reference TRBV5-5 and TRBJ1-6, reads DAGVTQSPTHLIKTRGQQVTLRCSPISGHKSVSWYQQVLGQGPQFIFQYYEKEERGRGNFPDRFSARQFPNYSSELNVNALLLGDSALYLCASSKQEGPAASPLHFGNGTRLTVT.

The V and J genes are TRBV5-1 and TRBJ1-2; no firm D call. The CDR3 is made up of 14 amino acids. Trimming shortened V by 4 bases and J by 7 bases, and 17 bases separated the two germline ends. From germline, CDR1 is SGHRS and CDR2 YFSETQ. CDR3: CASSPQAADLGYTF. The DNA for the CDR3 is TGCGCCAGCAGCCCTCAGGCGGCAGACCTTGGCTACACCTTC.

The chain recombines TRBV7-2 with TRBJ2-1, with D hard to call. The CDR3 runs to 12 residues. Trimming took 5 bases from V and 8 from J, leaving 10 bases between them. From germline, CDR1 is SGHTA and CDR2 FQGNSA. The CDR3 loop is CASSHLGYEQFF. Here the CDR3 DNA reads TGTGCCAGCAGCCATTTGGGGTATGAGCAGTTCTTC.

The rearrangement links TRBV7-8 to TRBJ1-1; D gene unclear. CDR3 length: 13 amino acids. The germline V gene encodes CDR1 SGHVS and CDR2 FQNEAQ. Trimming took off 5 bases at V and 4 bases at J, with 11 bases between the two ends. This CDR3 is CASSPQPGTEAFF. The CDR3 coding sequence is TGTGCCAGCAGCCCACAGCCGGGCACTGAAGCTTTCTTT.

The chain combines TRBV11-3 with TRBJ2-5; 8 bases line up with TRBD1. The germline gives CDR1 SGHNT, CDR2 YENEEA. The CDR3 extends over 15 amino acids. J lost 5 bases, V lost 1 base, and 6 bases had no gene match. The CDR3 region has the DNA TGTGCCAGCAGCTTAGGGACAGGGATCGGGGAGACCCAGTACTTC. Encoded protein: CASSLGTGIGETQYF.

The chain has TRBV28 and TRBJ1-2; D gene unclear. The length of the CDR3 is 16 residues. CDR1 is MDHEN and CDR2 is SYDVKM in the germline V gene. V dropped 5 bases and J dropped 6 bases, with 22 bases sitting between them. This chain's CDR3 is CASSLVRLPRTDGYTF. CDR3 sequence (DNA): TGTGCCAGCAGTCTAGTTCGACTCCCGCGCACTGATGGCTACACCTTC.

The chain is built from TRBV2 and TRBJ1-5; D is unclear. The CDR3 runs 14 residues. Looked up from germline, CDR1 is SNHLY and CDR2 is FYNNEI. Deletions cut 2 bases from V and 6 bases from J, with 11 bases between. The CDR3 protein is CASSELSRSQPQHF. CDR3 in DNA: TGTGCCAGCAGTGAATTGAGTAGGAGTCAGCCCCAGCATTTT.

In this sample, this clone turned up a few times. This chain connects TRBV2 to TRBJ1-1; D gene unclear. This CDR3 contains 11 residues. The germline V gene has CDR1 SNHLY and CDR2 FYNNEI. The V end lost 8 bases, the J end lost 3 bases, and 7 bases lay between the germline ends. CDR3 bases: TGTGCCAGCGGGGTGGACACTGAAGCTTTCTTT. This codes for CASGVDTEAFF.